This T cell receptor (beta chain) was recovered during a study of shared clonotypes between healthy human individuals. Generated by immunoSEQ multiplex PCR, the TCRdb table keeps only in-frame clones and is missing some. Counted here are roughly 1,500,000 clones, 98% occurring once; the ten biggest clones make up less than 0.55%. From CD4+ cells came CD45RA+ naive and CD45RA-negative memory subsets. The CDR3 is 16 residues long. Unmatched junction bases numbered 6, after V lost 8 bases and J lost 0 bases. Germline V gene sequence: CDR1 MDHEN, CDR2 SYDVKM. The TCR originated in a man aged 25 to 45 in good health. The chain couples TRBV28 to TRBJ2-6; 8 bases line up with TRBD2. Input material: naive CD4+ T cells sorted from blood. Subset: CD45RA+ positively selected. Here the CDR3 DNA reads TGTGCCAGCTCTAGCGGGCAGTTCTCTGGGGCCAACGTCCTGACTTTC. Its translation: CASSSGQFSGANVLTF.